Listed here are 3 T cell receptor beta chains from one sample, sequenced in a study of PD-L1 blockade in urothelial cancer. Time point reported: peripheral blood 6 weeks after treatment start. The table came from immunoSEQ multiplex PCR; TCRdb's copy has only in-frame clones and leaves some out. The repertoire holds about 76,000 clones, with 75% to 95% as singletons. The sample was PBMCs, taken around atezolizumab (anti-PD-L1) treatment. The source of these receptors is an elderly woman with urothelial cancer.

This chain's CDR3 is CASSSLGDYSRNEQFF. As DNA, the CDR3 is TGTGCCAGCAGCTCGTTAGGGGACTACTCTCGGAATGAGCAGTTCTTC. The chain carries TRBV5-5 and TRBJ2-1; 7 bases match TRBD2. This CDR3 contains 16 residues. Germline trimming cut 3 bases from V and 7 bases from J; bases unmatched to any gene: 13. In germline, CDR1 is SGHKS, CDR2 YYEKEE (reference sequence).

The chain is built from TRBV6-6 and TRBJ2-2, with 7 bases fitting TRBD1. CDR1 is MNHNY, CDR2 SVGAGI, per germline (reference sequence). This CDR3 region has 14 residues. V shed 6 bases and J 7 bases; nucleotides not matched to a gene: 8. CDR3 DNA: TGTGCCAGCAGACCCGGACAGGTCGGCGGGGAGCTGTTTTTT. Amino acids: CASRPGQVGGELFF.

This clone has just a few counts. J is TRBJ1-5 and V is TRBV5-8; D might be TRBD1 (6 bases). The CDR3 totals 13 residues. The V gene's germline CDR1 is SGHTS and CDR2 YDEGEE. Trimming removed 4 bases at V and 5 bases at J, with 10 bases between. CDR3 residues: CASSPDSDQPQHF. The CDR3 bases are TGTGCCAGCAGCCCGGACAGTGATCAGCCCCAGCATTTT.